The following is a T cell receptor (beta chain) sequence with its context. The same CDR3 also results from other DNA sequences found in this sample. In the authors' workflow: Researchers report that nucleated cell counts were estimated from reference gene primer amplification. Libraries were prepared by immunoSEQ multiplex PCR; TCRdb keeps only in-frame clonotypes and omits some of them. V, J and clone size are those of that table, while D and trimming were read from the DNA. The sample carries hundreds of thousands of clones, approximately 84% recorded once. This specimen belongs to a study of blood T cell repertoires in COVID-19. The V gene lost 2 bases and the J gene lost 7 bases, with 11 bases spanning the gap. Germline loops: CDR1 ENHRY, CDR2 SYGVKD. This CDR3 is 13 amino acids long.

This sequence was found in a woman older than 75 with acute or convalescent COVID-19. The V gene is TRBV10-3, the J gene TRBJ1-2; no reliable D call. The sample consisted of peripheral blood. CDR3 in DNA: TGTGCCATCAGTGAGGTTGGGCAGGCTGGCTACACCTTC. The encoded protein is CAISEVGQAGYTF.